Listed here is a single TCR beta chain. Its antigen is undetermined. Blood specimens came from baseline, cycle 4 day 1, and cycle 7 day 1. The sample is drawn from a study of OX40 agonist ivuxolimab in advanced cancers. Study-level points and caveats: Also present in some nonresponders was a low level of normalized T-cell clonal expansion. Individuals who were partial responders at 0.1-3.0 mg/kg had clonal expansion that ranked among the lowest. The mean number of expanded clones was higher in CD8+ T cells than in CD4+.

This table comes from immunoSEQ multiplex PCR, and its TCRdb copy is limited to in-frame clones, with some not included. The repertoire holds 40,000 to 50,000 clones, with just under 90% as singletons. The CDR3 is made up of 13 amino acids. The chain couples TRBV21-1 to TRBJ2-2; the table's D call, TRBD2, has no DNA check behind it. TRBV21-1 is a pseudogene. This sample comprised CD4+ or CD8+ T cells sorted from blood, obtained in a trial of the OX40 agonist ivuxolimab. The sequence was collected from an adult with an advanced solid tumor such as melanoma, head and neck, liver or kidney cancer. In DNA form, the CDR3 reads TGTGCCAGGCGGGGTCTGAACACCGGGGAGCTGTTTTTT. Amino acids: CARRGLNTGELFF.